A single sample gave rise to the 32 T cell receptor beta chains below, sequenced in a study of cytomegalovirus exposure and HLA in healthy donors. This PCR relied on a set of 60 Vbeta primers and 13 Jbeta primers. Measured with immunoSEQ multiplex PCR; TCRdb has only the in-frame clones, and not every one. The sample has 150,000 to 200,000 clones, roughly four fifths seen once; the top ten hold 4% to 6%. The specimen sequenced was PBMCs. The receptors come from a man aged 18 to 29 in good health and CMV-seronegative.

CDR3 region: CASRDLGTSGRMPYNEQFF. The CDR3 DNA sequence: TGTGCCAGCAGGGACCTGGGGACTAGCGGGAGGATGCCCTACAATGAGCAGTTCTTC. This rearrangement joins TRBV7-9 to TRBJ2-1, with TRBD2 matching over 15 bases. Germline-derived CDR1 and CDR2 are SEHNR and FQNEAQ (reference sequence). The CDR3 covers 19 residues. J was trimmed by 2 bases and V by 6 bases; bases with no gene match: 11.

This chain uses TRBV28 with TRBJ2-7; 7 nucleotides match TRBD1. Per the germline V gene, CDR1 is MDHEN and CDR2 is SYDVKM. With 3 bases clipped from V and 0 bases from J, the junction kept 5 bases outside the gene matches. CDR3 size: 15 residues. CDR3 sequence reads: CASSFRGRTSYEQYF. The CDR3 DNA sequence: TGTGCCAGCAGTTTTAGGGGGCGGACCTCCTACGAGCAGTACTTC.

The chain joins TRBV28 to TRBJ1-3; unclear D gene. Germline-derived CDR1 and CDR2 are MDHEN and SYDVKM. This CDR3 comprises 14 residues. V was clipped by 3 bases and J by 4 bases, with 10 bases between them. CDR3 sequence reads: CASSFRGGGNTIYF. The CDR3 DNA reads TGTGCCAGCAGTTTTCGGGGAGGCGGAAACACCATATATTTT. Based on the CDR3 plus reference TRBV28 and TRBJ1-3, the full variable domain is DVKVTQSSRYLVKRTGEKVFLECVQDMDHENMFWYRQDPGLGLRLIYFSYDVKMKEKGDIPEGYSVSREKKERFSLILESASTNQTSMYLCASSFRGGGNTIYFGEGSWLTVV.

A remark on this clone: Other DNA sequences within the sample encode an identical CDR3. V is TRBV19 and J is TRBJ1-5, with no clear D. CDR1 is LNHDA and CDR2 is SQIVND in the germline V gene (reference sequence). The CDR3 sequence is 14 residues long. Trimming left V 1 base short and J 7 bases short, with 11 bases between. CDR3 amino acids: CASSIVGPTQPQHF. The CDR3 DNA is TGTGCCAGTAGTATAGTGGGCCCCACCCAGCCCCAGCATTTT.

The chain uses TRBV5-1 and TRBJ1-2; 8 nucleotides agree with TRBD1. The CDR3 has 17 residues. Germline CDR1 and CDR2: SGHRS and YFSETQ. V shed 0 bases, J shed 2 bases, and the junction held 9 bases outside the gene matches. CDR3 residues: CASSLGGTGSPNYGYTF. The DNA for the CDR3 is TGCGCCAGCAGCTTGGGGGGGACAGGATCACCCAACTATGGCTACACCTTC.

This chain connects TRBV9 to TRBJ1-2; D gene unclear. The CDR3 loop spans 13 amino acids. Trimming took 1 base from V and 4 from J, leaving 8 bases between them. Germline assignment: CDR1 SGDLS and CDR2 YYNGEE. The CDR3 sequence is CASSVTRGYGYTF. In nucleotides, the CDR3 is TGTGCCAGCAGCGTAACGCGAGGCTATGGCTACACCTTC.

The chain recombines TRBV7-9 with TRBJ2-5, with D unclear. There are 11 residues in the CDR3. Germline CDR1 is SEHNR and CDR2 is FQNEAQ (reference sequence). Trimming removed 5 bases at V and 3 bases at J, with 4 bases between. DNA of the CDR3: TGTGCCAGCAGCCCAAAAGAGACCCAGTACTTC. This codes for CASSPKETQYF.

The J gene is TRBJ2-2, the V gene TRBV6-5, with D uncertain. The germline V gene has CDR1 MNHEY and CDR2 SVGAGI. This CDR3 is built from 11 residues. The ends were cut back, 9 bases at V and 6 bases at J, with 8 bases in the middle. The CDR3 protein is CARAGAGELFF. CDR3 in DNA: TGTGCCAGGGCCGGAGCCGGGGAGCTGTTTTTT.

This clone was detected once. This rearrangement joins TRBV6-1 to TRBJ2-7; D is uncertain. The CDR3 covers 15 residues. V lost 5 bases and J 2 bases, leaving 16 bases between the germline ends. Germline V CDR1 and CDR2: MNHNS, SASEGT. In nucleotides, the CDR3 is TGTGCCAGCAGTCCATTGACTGCCTCTACCTACGAGCAGTACTTC. Translation: CASSPLTASTYEQYF.

The rearrangement uses TRBV7-9 and TRBJ2-1; 8 nucleotides align to TRBD1. V shed 2 bases and J 7 bases; nucleotides not matched to a gene: 7. Germline CDR1 SEHNR, CDR2 FQNEAQ (reference sequence). This CDR3 is 15 amino acids long. The CDR3 region is CASSLLQGVRNEQFF. The CDR3, as DNA: TGTGCCAGCAGCTTACTACAGGGGGTACGTAATGAGCAGTTCTTC.

The chain employs TRBV25-1 and TRBJ2-5, with a possible D match to TRBD1 (5 bases). Germline V lookup: CDR1 MGHDK, CDR2 SYGVNS. This CDR3 region has 14 residues. The V end was cut by 1 base, the J end by 6 bases, with 12 bases between. DNA of the CDR3: TGTGCCAGCAGTGAATGGGGCAGCGTAAAGACCCAGTACTTC. As protein: CASSEWGSVKTQYF.

V is TRBV25-1 and J is TRBJ2-5; a weak D match, TRBD2 (6 bases). The end of the DNA fits TRBJ2-7 better, so the J call may be wrong. This CDR3 has 13 amino acids. CDR1 MGHDK and CDR2 SYGVNS come from the germline V gene. The CDR3 sequence is CASSEYGGYEQYF. The CDR3 DNA reads TGTGCCAGCAGTGAATACGGGGGTTACGAGCAGTACTTC.

Only a few counts were recorded for this clone. The chain recombines TRBV5-1 with TRBJ2-2, with D possibly TRBD1 on 6 matching bases. This CDR3 contains 14 residues. V was clipped by 4 bases and J by 2 bases, with 9 bases between them. Per the germline V gene, CDR1 is SGHRS and CDR2 is YFSETQ. The CDR3 loop is CASSVTGNTGELFF. CDR3 in DNA: TGCGCCAGCAGCGTGACAGGAAACACCGGGGAGCTGTTTTTT.

The V gene is TRBV6-5, the J gene TRBJ2-2; TRBD2 might be the D (6 bases). This CDR3 has 15 amino acids. Germline CDR1 is MNHEY and CDR2 is SVGAGI. Trimming cost V 7 bases and J 0 bases, with 12 bases left between them. The CDR3 DNA sequence: TGTGCCAGCACGCGGGGCCGGTCGAACACCGGGGAGCTGTTTTTT. As protein: CASTRGRSNTGELFF.

The rearrangement joins TRBV5-6 to TRBJ1-2; TRBD1 matches at 9 bases. The V gene's germline CDR1 is SGHDT and CDR2 YYEEEE. Losses at the gene ends were 3 bases for V and 7 bases for J; bases not matched to a gene: 7. The CDR3 totals 14 residues. The CDR3 sequence: CASSWDRVGAGYTF. CDR3 DNA: TGTGCCAGCAGCTGGGACAGGGTGGGGGCTGGCTACACCTTC.

The rearrangement links TRBV11-3 to TRBJ1-1; unclear D gene. The CDR3 totals 13 residues. CDR1 and CDR2 from the germline V gene are SGHNT and YENEEA. V lost 8 bases and J lost 1, with 11 bases in between. The CDR3 sequence is CASFVPGNTEAFF. In nucleotides, the CDR3 is TGTGCCAGCTTCGTTCCCGGGAACACTGAAGCTTTCTTT. Combining the CDR3 with reference TRBV11-3 and TRBJ1-1 gives the whole variable domain EAGVVQSPRYKIIEKKQPVAFWCNPISGHNTLYWYLQNLGQGPELLIRYENEEAVDDSQLPKDRFSAERLKGVDSTLKIQPAELGDSAVYLCASFVPGNTEAFFGQGTRLTVV.

The chain carries TRBV28 and TRBJ1-5, with TRBD1 as a possible D gene (6 bases). V lost 4 bases and J lost 1, with 11 bases in between. There are 15 residues in the CDR3. Germline lookup yields CDR1 MDHEN and CDR2 SYDVKM. The CDR3 DNA reads as TGTGCCAGCAGTTGGAACAGGGAAAGCAATCAGCCCCAGCATTTT. This codes for CASSWNRESNQPQHF.

This clone turned up a few times. The CDR3 here is CASSYPQNTEAFF. The CDR3 coding sequence is TGTGCCAGCAGTTACCCACAGAACACTGAAGCTTTCTTT. The chain couples TRBV6-6 to TRBJ1-1; D is ambiguous. Germline V CDR1 and CDR2: MNHNY, SVGAGI (reference sequence). V was clipped by 2 bases and J by 1 base, with 5 bases between them. The CDR3 sequence is 13 residues long.

V is TRBV15 and J is TRBJ2-3; a possible D gene is TRBD2 (5 bases). V lost 5 bases, J lost 2 bases, and 8 bases lay in between. Germline CDR1 LNHNV, CDR2 YYDKDF (reference sequence). The CDR3 has 13 residues. The CDR3 reads CATSEGYTDTQYF. CDR3 DNA sequence: TGTGCCACCAGCGAGGGCTACACAGATACGCAGTATTTT.

This clone has just a few counts. The chain employs TRBV5-4 and TRBJ2-3; TRBD2 matches 12 bases. The CDR3 extends over 17 amino acids. J was trimmed by 0 bases and V by 4 bases; bases with no gene match: 6. CDR1 and CDR2 from the germline V gene are SGHNT and YYREEE (reference sequence). In DNA, the CDR3 is TGTGCCAGCAGCCTAAATGGACTAGCGGGAAGCACAGATACGCAGTATTTT. Translated, it gives CASSLNGLAGSTDTQYF.

This rearrangement joins TRBV21-1 to TRBJ2-5; TRBD1 is the table's D call and was not checked against the DNA. TRBV21-1 is tagged as a pseudogene. The CDR3 totals 15 residues. In nucleotides, the CDR3 is TGTGCCAGCAGCAACCGGGACAGGGGGTCAGAGACCCAGTACTTC. Its translation is CASSNRDRGSETQYF.

V gene TRBV29-1 combines with J gene TRBJ2-1; TRBD2 is a possible D gene (5 bases). V lost 4 bases to trimming and J lost 5 bases, with 15 bases between them. CDR3 length: 14 residues. Germline V gene sequence: CDR1 SQVTM, CDR2 ANQGSEA. The CDR3 loop is CSVARLGRDNEQFF. CDR3 DNA: TGCAGCGTTGCTCGGCTAGGGCGGGACAATGAGCAGTTCTTC.

V is TRBV7-9 and J is TRBJ1-1; D remains unclear. CDR1 and CDR2 from the germline V gene are SEHNR and FQNEAQ (reference sequence). This CDR3 contains 13 residues. V was pared by 4 bases and J by 8 bases, with 14 bases between. This CDR3 reads CASSSGWEREAFF. The CDR3 coding sequence is TGTGCCAGCAGCTCCGGCTGGGAGCGCGAAGCTTTCTTT.

The V call is TRBV5-4, the J call TRBJ2-7; TRBD2 agrees at 7 bases. The V and J ends lost 0 bases and 4 bases, in that order; junction bases with no gene match: 7. The CDR3 is 15 amino acids. CDR1 and CDR2 (germline): SGHNT, YYREEE (reference sequence). This CDR3 is CASSLGVAGVYEQYF. CDR3 coding DNA: TGTGCCAGCAGCTTGGGGGTAGCGGGTGTATACGAGCAGTACTTC.

The rearrangement joins TRBV27 to TRBJ1-1; a weak D match, TRBD1 (5 bases). Trimming stripped 6 bases from V and 5 bases from J, with 16 bases between. The germline CDR1 and CDR2 sequences are MNHEY and SMNVEV (reference sequence). The CDR3 covers 14 residues. This chain's CDR3 is CASRIAGGRTEAFF. The CDR3 coding sequence is TGTGCCAGCAGAATCGCTGGGGGGAGGACTGAAGCTTTCTTT.

The V call is TRBV12-5, the J call TRBJ2-1, with TRBD2 identical over 7 bases. This CDR3 spans 15 amino acids. The germline V gene has CDR1 LGHNT and CDR2 FRNRAP. J lost 2 bases, V lost 9 bases, and 10 bases had no gene match. The CDR3 coding sequence is TGTGCTAGCGGGAGCGGGGACCCTACCTACAATGAGCAGTTCTTC. Translation gives CASGSGDPTYNEQFF.

The chain couples TRBV7-2 to TRBJ2-5; D possibly corresponds to TRBD1 (6 bases). With 2 bases removed from V and 2 bases from J, the gap between germline ends came to 12 bases. The CDR3 totals 15 residues. Germline assignment: CDR1 SGHTA and CDR2 FQGNSA. CDR3 region: CASSLLGQGQETQYF. DNA for the CDR3: TGTGCCAGCAGCTTACTGGGACAAGGGCAAGAGACCCAGTACTTC.

The chain employs TRBV5-4 and TRBJ2-1; D perhaps matches TRBD1 (5 bases). Germline CDR1 SGHNT, CDR2 YYREEE (reference sequence). Trimming took 5 bases from V and 6 from J, leaving 21 bases between them. This CDR3 comprises 16 residues. For the CDR3, the DNA is TGTGCCAGCAGGGATACAACAGGCAGCTCAGGCAATGAGCAGTTCTTC. It is translated as CASRDTTGSSGNEQFF.

The V call is TRBV5-1, the J call TRBJ2-5; D is possibly TRBD1 (5 bases). The CDR3 is made up of 16 amino acids. Germline CDR1 SGHRS, CDR2 YFSETQ. Trimming removed 0 bases from V and 0 bases from J, with 12 bases in between. The CDR3 DNA reads as TGCGCCAGCAGCTTGGAGACAGCCCTGTACCAAGAGACCCAGTACTTC. It codes for CASSLETALYQETQYF.

This chain connects TRBV7-2 to TRBJ2-1; 7 bases are shared with TRBD2. The CDR3 is 13 residues long. Germline loops: CDR1 SGHTA, CDR2 FQGNSA. V trimming: 5 bases; J trimming: 8 bases; junction bases outside the gene matches: 6. CDR3 bases: TGTGCCAGCAGCAGACGGGGGGTACATGAGCAGTTCTTC. The encoded protein is CASSRRGVHEQFF.

The chain combines TRBV27 with TRBJ2-7, with TRBD1 as a possible D gene (6 bases). V was clipped by 8 bases and J by 5 bases, with 22 bases between them. The CDR3 consists of 15 residues. CDR1 MNHEY and CDR2 SMNVEV come from the germline V gene (reference sequence). The CDR3 DNA reads as TGTGCCAGCGCCGAGAGCAGCCAGGGGCTCAACGAGCAGTACTTC. Its protein product is CASAESSQGLNEQYF.

The V and J genes are TRBV28 and TRBJ1-4; maybe TRBD1 (6 bases). Germline V lookup: CDR1 MDHEN, CDR2 SYDVKM. Trimming shortened V by 6 bases and J by 4 bases, and 12 bases separated the two germline ends. This CDR3 spans 14 amino acids. The CDR3 sequence: CASSPGDINEKLFF. The DNA of the CDR3 is TGTGCCAGCAGCCCAGGGGATATTAATGAAAAACTGTTTTTT.